A selection of T cell receptor beta chains follows, all from one sample in a study of OX40 agonist ivuxolimab in advanced cancers. Assay used: immunoSEQ multiplex PCR; TCRdb lists only in-frame clones, some missing. The sample shows around 92,000 clones, 84% of them seen only once. The material sequenced was CD4+ or CD8+ T cells sorted from blood, taken in a trial of the OX40 agonist ivuxolimab. Receptors were obtained from an adult with an advanced solid tumor such as melanoma, head and neck, liver or kidney cancer. Each CDR3 is given with its conserved first and last residue. Each record gives: J gene, clone size, CDR3 length, V gene, D gene, CDR3 DNA, CDR3 protein. The D gene is left open where the match is weak. Not every row has a clone size; where given, it reads once, few, many or a size class.

TRBJ2-7 NA 14 TRBV7-2 NA TGTGCCAGCAGCCAAACCGGTGGGGTAGGAGAGCAGTACTTC CASSQTGGVGEQYF
TRBJ1-2 many 13 TRBV18 TRBD1 TGTGCCAGCTCGGCCGGGACAGGCGGCGGCTACACCTTC CASSAGTGGGYTF
TRBJ2-5 NA 14 TRBV5-4 NA TGTGCCAGCAGCTTGGGGGTTGAGCCCGAGACCCAGTACTTC CASSLGVEPETQYF
TRBJ2-5 NA 14 TRBV5-1 NA TGCGCCAGCAGCCTTACAGGGTTGGAAGAGACCCAGTACTTC CASSLTGLEETQYF
TRBJ1-2 NA 14 TRBV15 NA TGTGCCACCAGCAGAGATCGAGGGGGCTATGGCTACACCTTC CATSRDRGGYGYTF
TRBJ1-1 NA 12 TRBV7-2 NA TGTGCCACGTCTAACAGGAACACTGAAGCTTTCTTT CATSNRNTEAFF
TRBJ1-1 NA 13 TRBV2 NA TGTGCCAGCACCGGATGGACTAACACTGAAGCTTTCTTT CASTGWTNTEAFF
TRBJ1-4 NA 15 TRBV4-3 TRBD1 TGCGCCAGCAGCCAAGCCCGGACAGGTCCCGAAAAACTGTTTTTT CASSQARTGPEKLFF
TRBJ2-5 NA 16 TRBV7-9 NA TGTGCCAGCAGCCGAATACCCGGACAGCGAGGGGAGACCCAGTACTTC CASSRIPGQRGETQYF
TRBJ2-1 NA 15 TRBV15 TRBD1 TGTGCCACCAGCGGACAGGGAAGCAGTGGCGATGAGCAGTTCTTC CATSGQGSSGDEQFF
TRBJ2-1 NA 15 TRBV9 NA TGTGCCAGCAGCGTAGCTGATCGCTCCTACAATGAGCAGTTCTTC CASSVADRSYNEQFF
TRBJ2-5 NA 18 TRBV5-6 TRBD1 TGTGCCAGCAGCTTATTACCTGTAGGACAGGGGGCGCGTGAGACCCAGTACTTC CASSLLPVGQGARETQYF
TRBJ2-1 NA 15 TRBV9 NA TGTGCCAGCAGCGTAGGGGTGAGCTCCTACAATGAGCAGTTCTTC CASSVGVSSYNEQFF
TRBJ1-4 NA 15 TRBV2 TRBD1 TGTGCCAGCAGTGACAGGGGGCTTGGTAATGAAAAACTGTTTTTT CASSDRGLGNEKLFF
TRBJ2-7 NA 13 TRBV5-1 NA TGCGCCAGCAGCTTGGATGGGGGCTACGAGCAGTACTTC CASSLDGGYEQYF
TRBJ2-2 NA 16 TRBV2 NA TGTGCCAGCAGTGGGGGAGGGACAGGGAACACCGGGGAGCTGTTTTTT CASSGGGTGNTGELFF
TRBJ1-4 NA 16 TRBV18 TRBD1 TGTGCCAGCTCACGCAGCCCGGGACAGATTAATGAAAAACTGTTTTTT CASSRSPGQINEKLFF
TRBJ2-1 NA 15 TRBV2 TRBD2 TGTGCCAGCAAGCGGAGCGGGGGGGCCTACAATGAGCAGTTCTTC CASKRSGGAYNEQFF
TRBJ2-7 NA 15 TRBV7-3 TRBD1 TGTGCCAGCAGCCCTGACGGGACAGGTACCTACGAGCAGTACTTC CASSPDGTGTYEQYF
TRBJ2-7 NA 13 TRBV30 NA TGTGCCTGGAAGAAGGAGTCCCCGGGGGAGCAGTACTTC CAWKKESPGEQYF
TRBJ2-3 NA 13 TRBV4-3 NA TGCGCCAGCAGCCAAGAGAGGTACGATACGCAGTATTTT CASSQERYDTQYF
TRBJ1-2 NA 15 TRBV28 TRBD1 TGTGCCAGCAGACGGGACAGGGGACCTAACTATGGCTACACCTTC CASRRDRGPNYGYTF
TRBJ2-7 NA 14 TRBV5-1 NA TGCGCCAGCAGCTTGGGTTCAACTCCCTACGAGCAGTACTTC CASSLGSTPYEQYF
TRBJ1-5 NA 14 TRBV7-2 NA TGTGCCAGTGCCCCTAGGGTATTAAATCAGCCCCAGCATTTT CASAPRVLNQPQHF
TRBJ2-2 NA 16 TRBV21-1 NA TGTGCCAGCAGCAAAATGCGGGGGGCGAACACCGGGGAGCTGTTTTTT CASSKMRGANTGELFF
TRBJ1-3 NA 13 TRBV5-1 NA TGCGCCAGCAGCTTGAACGCTGGAAACACCATATATTTT CASSLNAGNTIYF
TRBJ1-1 NA 16 TRBV30 NA TGTGCCTGGAGTGGGGGGGGGCAGAGGGAGACCTCTGAAGCTTTCTTT CAWSGGGQRETSEAFF
TRBJ2-1 NA 15 TRBV7-3 TRBD2 TGTGCCAGCAGCTTAGGGACTAGCGGGGGCAATGAGCAGTTCTTC CASSLGTSGGNEQFF
TRBJ2-5 NA 13 TRBV6-5 TRBD1 TGTGCCAGCAAAATAAACAGGGGAGAGACCCAGTACTTC CASKINRGETQYF